This T cell receptor beta chain was identified in a study of beta chain features in type 1 diabetes. A few counts support this clone. The antigen is unknown. Since all of the isolated RNA was reverse transcribed, expressed TCRB transcripts were what got sequenced. The method was immunoSEQ multiplex PCR; TCRdb's version includes in-frame clones alone and lacks a portion of them. The sample lists 350,000 to 400,000 clones; about 15% were seen once. Study observations and caveats: For patients and controls alike, PCR might favor shorter templates to the same degree. Type 1 diabetes patients had fewer VDJ junction insertions and more deletions. Within patients, naive, central memory and Treg TCRB repertoires seemed more similar than within healthy donors. The analysis here could not establish whether HLA type shapes TCRB rearrangement.

The sequence derives from a young woman in good health. Material: naive CD4+ T cells from blood.

CDR3 sequence (DNA): TGCAGCGTTGAAGATCGGTGGGGGGCTGAAGCTTTCTTT. Residues: CSVEDRWGAEAFF. The chain joins TRBV29-1 to TRBJ1-1, with a tentative D call TRBD1 (5 bases). Trimming took off 0 bases at V and 6 bases at J, with 11 bases between the two ends. The CDR3 runs to 13 residues. In germline, CDR1 is SQVTM, CDR2 ANQGSEA.